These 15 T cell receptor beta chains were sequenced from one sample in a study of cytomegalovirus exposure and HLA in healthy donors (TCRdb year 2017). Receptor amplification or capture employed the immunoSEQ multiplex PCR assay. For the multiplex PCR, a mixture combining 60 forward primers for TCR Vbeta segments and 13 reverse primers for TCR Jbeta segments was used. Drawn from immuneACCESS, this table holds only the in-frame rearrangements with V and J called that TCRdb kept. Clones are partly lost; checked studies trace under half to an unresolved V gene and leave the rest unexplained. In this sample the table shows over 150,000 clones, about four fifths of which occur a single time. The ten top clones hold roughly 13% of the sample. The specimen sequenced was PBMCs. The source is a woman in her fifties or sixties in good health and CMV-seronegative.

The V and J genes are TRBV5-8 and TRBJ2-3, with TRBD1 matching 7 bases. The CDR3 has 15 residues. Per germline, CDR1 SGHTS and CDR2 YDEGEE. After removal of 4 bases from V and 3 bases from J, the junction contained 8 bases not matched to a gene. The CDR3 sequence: CASSPGQVATDTQYF. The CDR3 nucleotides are TGTGCCAGCAGCCCCGGACAGGTGGCGACAGATACGCAGTATTTT.

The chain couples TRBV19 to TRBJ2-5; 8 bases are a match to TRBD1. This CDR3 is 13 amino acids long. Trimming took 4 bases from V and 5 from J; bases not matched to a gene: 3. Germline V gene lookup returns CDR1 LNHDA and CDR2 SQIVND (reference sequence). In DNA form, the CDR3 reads TGTGCCAGTAGTACGACAGGGGTGGAGACCCAGTACTTC. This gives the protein CASSTTGVETQYF.

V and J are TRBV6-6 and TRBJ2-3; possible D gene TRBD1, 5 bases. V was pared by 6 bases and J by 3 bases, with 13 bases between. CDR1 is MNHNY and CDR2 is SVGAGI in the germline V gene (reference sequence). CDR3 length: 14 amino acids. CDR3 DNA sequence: TGTGCCAGCAGGGTATCAGGGTCAACAGATACGCAGTATTTT. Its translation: CASRVSGSTDTQYF.

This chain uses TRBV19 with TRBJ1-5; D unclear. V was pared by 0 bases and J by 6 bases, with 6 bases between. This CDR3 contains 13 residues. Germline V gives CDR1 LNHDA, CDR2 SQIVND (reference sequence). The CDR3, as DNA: TGTGCCAGTAGTATAGAAGGGAGTCAGCCCCAGCATTTT. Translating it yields CASSIEGSQPQHF.

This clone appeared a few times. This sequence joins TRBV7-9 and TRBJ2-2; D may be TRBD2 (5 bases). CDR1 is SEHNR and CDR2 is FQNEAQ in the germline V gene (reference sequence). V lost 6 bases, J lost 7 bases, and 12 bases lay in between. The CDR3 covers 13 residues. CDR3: CASRKVGSGELFF. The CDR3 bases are TGTGCCAGCAGGAAAGTTGGGAGCGGGGAGCTGTTTTTT.

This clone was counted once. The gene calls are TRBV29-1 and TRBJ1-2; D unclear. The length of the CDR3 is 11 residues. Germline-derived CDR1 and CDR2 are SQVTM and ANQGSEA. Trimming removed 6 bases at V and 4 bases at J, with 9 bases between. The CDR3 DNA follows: TGCAGCGTCCCACTAATCTATGGCTACACCTTC. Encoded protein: CSVPLIYGYTF.

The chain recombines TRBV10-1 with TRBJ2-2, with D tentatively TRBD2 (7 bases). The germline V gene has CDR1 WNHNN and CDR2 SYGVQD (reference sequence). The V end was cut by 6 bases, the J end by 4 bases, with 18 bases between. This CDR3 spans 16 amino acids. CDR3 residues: CASRKQGGGITGELFF. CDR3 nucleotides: TGCGCCAGCAGGAAGCAAGGGGGGGGGATCACCGGGGAGCTGTTTTTT.

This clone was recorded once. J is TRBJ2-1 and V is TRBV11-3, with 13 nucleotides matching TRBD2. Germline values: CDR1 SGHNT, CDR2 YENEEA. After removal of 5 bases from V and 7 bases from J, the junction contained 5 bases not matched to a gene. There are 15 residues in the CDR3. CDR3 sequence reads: CASSLGTSGMNEQFF. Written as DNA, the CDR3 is TGTGCCAGCAGCCTCGGGACTAGCGGGATGAATGAGCAGTTCTTC.

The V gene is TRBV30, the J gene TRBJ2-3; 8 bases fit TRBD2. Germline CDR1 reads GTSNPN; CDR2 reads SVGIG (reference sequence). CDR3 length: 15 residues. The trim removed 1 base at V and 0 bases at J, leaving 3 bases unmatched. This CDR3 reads CAWSGLAQSTDTQYF. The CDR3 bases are TGTGCCTGGAGTGGACTAGCGCAGAGCACAGATACGCAGTATTTT.

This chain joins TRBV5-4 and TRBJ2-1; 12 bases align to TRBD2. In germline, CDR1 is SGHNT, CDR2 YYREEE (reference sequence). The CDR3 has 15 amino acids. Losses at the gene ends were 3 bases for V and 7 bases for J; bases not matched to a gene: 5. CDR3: CASSSGLAGRNEQFF. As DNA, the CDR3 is TGTGCCAGCAGCTCTGGACTAGCGGGAAGGAATGAGCAGTTCTTC.

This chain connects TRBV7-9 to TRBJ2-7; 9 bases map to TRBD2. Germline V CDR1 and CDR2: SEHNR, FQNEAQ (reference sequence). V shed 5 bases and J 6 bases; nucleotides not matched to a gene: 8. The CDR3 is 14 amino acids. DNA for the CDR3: TGTGCCAGCAGCGAAAGCGGGGGGCGACTCGAGCAGTACTTC. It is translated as CASSESGGRLEQYF. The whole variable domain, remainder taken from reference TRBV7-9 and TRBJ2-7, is DTGVSQNPRHKITKRGQNVTFRCDPISEHNRLYWYRQTLGQGPEFLTYFQNEAQLEKSRLLSDRFSAERPKGSFSTLEIQRTEQGDSAMYLCASSESGGRLEQYFGPGTRLTVT.

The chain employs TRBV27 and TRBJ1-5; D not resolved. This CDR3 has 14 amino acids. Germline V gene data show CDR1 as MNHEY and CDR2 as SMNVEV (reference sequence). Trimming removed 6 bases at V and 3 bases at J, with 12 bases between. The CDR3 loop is CASSPGRDNQPQHF. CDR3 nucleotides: TGTGCCAGCAGCCCCGGACGGGACAATCAGCCCCAGCATTTT.

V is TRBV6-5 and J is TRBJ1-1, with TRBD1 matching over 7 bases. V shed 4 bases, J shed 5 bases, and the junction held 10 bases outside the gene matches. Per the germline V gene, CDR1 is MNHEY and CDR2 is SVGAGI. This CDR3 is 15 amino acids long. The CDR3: CASSFQGGSGTEAFF. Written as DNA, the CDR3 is TGTGCCAGCAGTTTCCAGGGGGGTTCGGGGACTGAAGCTTTCTTT.

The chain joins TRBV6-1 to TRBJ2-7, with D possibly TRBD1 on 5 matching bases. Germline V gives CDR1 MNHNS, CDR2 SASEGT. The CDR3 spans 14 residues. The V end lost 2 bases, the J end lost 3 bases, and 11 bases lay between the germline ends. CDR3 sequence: CASSEIGEDYEQYF. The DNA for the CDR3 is TGTGCCAGCAGTGAAATAGGGGAAGACTACGAGCAGTACTTC.

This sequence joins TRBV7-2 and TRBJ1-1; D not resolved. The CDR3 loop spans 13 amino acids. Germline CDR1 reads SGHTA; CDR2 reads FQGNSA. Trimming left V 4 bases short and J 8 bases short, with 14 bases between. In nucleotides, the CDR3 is TGTGCCAGCAGCTCTACTCCGGGCGGGGAAGCTTTCTTT. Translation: CASSSTPGGEAFF.